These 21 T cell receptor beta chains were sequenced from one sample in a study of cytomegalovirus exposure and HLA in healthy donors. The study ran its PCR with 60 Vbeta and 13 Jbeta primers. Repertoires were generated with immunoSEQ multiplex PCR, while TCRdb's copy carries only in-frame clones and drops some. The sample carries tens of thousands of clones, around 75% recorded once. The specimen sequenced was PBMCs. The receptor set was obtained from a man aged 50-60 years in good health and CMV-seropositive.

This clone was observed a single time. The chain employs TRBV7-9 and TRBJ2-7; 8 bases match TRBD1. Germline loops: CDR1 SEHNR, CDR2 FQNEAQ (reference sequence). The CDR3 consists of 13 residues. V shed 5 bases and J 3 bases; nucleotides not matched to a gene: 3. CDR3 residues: CASSRDRSYEQYF. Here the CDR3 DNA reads TGTGCCAGCAGCCGGGACAGGAGCTACGAGCAGTACTTC.

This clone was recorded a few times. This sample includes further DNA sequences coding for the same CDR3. DNA for the CDR3: TGTGCCAGTACCATGGGAACGGACAGGGTCAATCAGCCCCAGCATTTT. Translating gives CASTMGTDRVNQPQHF. The rearrangement uses TRBV19 and TRBJ1-5; 8 bases agree with TRBD1. Unmatched junction bases numbered 11, after V lost 7 bases and J lost 3 bases. The CDR3 has 16 residues. Germline assignment: CDR1 LNHDA and CDR2 SQIVND (reference sequence).

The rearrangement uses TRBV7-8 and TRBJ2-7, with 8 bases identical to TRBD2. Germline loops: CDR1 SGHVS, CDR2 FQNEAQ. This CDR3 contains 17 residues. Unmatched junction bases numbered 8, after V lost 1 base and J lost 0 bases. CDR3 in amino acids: CASSLDRAGDLSYEQYF. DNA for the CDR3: TGTGCCAGCAGCTTAGACCGAGCGGGAGACCTCTCCTACGAGCAGTACTTC.

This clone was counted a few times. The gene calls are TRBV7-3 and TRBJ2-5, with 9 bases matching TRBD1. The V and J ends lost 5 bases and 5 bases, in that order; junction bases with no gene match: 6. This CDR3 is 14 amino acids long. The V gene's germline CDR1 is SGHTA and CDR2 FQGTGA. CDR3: CASSPTGGGETQYF. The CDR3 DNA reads TGTGCCAGCAGCCCCACAGGGGGCGGCGAGACCCAGTACTTC.

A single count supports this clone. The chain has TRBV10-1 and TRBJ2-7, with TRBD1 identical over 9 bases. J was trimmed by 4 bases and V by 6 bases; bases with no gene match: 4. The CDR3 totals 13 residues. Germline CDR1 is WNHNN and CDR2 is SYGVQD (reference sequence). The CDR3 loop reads CASRATGGYEQYF. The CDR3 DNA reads TGCGCCAGCAGAGCGACAGGGGGTTACGAGCAGTACTTC.

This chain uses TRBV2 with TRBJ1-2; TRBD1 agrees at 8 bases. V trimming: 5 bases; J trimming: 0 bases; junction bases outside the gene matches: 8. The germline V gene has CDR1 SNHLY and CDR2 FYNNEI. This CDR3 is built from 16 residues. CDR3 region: CASSRTGLFSNYGYTF. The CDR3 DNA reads TGTGCCAGCAGTAGGACAGGGCTATTTTCTAACTATGGCTACACCTTC.

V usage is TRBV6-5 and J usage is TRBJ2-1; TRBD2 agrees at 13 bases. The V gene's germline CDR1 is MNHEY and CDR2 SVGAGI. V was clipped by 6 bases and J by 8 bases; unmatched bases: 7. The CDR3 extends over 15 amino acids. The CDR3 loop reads CASRVGTSGNYEQFF. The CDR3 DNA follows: TGTGCCAGCAGAGTCGGGACTAGCGGGAACTATGAGCAGTTCTTC.

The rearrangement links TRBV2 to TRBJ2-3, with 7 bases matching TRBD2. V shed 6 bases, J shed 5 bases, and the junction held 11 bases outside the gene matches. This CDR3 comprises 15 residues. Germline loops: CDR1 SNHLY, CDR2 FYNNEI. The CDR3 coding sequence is TGTGCCAGCAGCGCGGGGGAGGTAGATCGAGATACGCAGTATTTT. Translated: CASSAGEVDRDTQYF.

CDR3 sequence: CASSLKGATSYNEQFF. In DNA form, the CDR3 reads TGTGCCAGCAGCCTTAAAGGGGCGACCTCCTACAATGAGCAGTTCTTC. V usage is TRBV11-1 and J usage is TRBJ2-1, with D tentatively TRBD1 (5 bases). Germline-derived CDR1 and CDR2 are SGHAT and FQDESV (reference sequence). V was trimmed by 5 bases and J by 0 bases, leaving 14 bases between them. The CDR3 sequence is 16 residues long.

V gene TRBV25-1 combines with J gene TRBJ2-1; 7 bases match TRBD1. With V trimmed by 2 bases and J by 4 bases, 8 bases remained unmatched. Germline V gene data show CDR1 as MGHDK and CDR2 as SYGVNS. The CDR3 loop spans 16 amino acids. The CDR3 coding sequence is TGTGCCAGCAGTGAAGACAGGGCCAGGAGTTACAATGAGCAGTTCTTC. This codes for CASSEDRARSYNEQFF.

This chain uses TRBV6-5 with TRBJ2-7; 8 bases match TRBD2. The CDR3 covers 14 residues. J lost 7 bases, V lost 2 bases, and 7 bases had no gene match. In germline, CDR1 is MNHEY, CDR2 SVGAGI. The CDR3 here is CASSYTAGAREQYF. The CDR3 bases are TGTGCCAGCAGTTACACAGCGGGAGCTCGAGAGCAGTACTTC.

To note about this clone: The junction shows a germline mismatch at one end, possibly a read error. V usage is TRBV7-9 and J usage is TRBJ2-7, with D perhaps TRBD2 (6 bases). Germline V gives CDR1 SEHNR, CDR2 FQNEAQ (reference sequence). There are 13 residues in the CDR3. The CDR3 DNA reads TGTGACAGCAGGCCAGCGGGTACGGACGAGCAGTACTTC. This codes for CDSRPAGTDEQYF.

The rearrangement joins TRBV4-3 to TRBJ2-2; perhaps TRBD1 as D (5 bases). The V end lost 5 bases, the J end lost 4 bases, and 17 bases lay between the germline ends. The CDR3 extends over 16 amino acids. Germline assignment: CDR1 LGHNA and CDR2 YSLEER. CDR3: CASSAKGPPGTGELFF. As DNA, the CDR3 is TGCGCCAGCAGCGCCAAGGGGCCTCCAGGCACCGGGGAGCTGTTTTTT.

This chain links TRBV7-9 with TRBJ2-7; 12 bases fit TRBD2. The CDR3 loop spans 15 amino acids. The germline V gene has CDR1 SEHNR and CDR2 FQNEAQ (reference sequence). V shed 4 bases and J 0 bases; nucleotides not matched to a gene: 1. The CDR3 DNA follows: TGTGCCAGCAGCTCTAGCGGGGGGGACTCCTACGAGCAGTACTTC. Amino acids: CASSSSGGDSYEQYF.

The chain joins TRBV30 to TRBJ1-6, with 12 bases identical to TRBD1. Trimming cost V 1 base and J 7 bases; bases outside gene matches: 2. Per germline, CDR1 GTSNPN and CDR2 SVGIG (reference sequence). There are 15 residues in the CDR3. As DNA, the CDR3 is TGTGCCTGGAGTGGGGGACAGGGGGCAAATTCACCCCTCCACTTT. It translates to CAWSGGQGANSPLHF.

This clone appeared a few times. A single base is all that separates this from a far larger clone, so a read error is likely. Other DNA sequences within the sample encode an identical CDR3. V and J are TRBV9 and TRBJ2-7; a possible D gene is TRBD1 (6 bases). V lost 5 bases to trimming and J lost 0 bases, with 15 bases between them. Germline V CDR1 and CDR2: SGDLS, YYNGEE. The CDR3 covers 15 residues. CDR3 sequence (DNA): TGTGCCAGCAGATCCCAGGGGCCCAGCTCCTACGAGCAGTACTTC. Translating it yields CASRSQGPSSYEQYF.

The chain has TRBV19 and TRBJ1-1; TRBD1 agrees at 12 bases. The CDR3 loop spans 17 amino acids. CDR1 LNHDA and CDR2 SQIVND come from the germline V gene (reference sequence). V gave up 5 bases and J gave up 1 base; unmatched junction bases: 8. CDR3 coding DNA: TGTGCCAGTAGTTCTGGGGACAGGGGGCGAACGAACACTGAAGCTTTCTTT. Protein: CASSSGDRGRTNTEAFF.

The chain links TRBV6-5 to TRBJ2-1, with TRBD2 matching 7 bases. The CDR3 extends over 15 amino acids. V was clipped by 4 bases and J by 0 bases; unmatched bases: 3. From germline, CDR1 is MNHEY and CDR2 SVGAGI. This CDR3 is CASSLRGDSYNEQFF. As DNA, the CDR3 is TGTGCCAGCAGTTTACGGGGGGACTCCTACAATGAGCAGTTCTTC.

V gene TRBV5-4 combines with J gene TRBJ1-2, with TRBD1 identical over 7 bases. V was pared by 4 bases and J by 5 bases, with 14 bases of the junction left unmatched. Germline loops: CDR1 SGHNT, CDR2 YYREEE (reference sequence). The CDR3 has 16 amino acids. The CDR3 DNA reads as TGTGCCAGCAGCCTCAGAGAGGCAGGGGGAAGTTATGGCTACACCTTC. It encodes CASSLREAGGSYGYTF.

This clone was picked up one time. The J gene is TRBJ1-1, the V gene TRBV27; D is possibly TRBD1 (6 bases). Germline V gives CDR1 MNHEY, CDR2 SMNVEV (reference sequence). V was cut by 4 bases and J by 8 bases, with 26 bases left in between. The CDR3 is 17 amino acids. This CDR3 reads CASSWGGTSVSKGEAFF. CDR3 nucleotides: TGTGCCAGCAGTTGGGGAGGGACATCGGTCTCGAAGGGGGAAGCTTTCTTT.

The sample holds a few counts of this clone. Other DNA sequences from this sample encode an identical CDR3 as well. Here the CDR3 reads CASSLILAGGPIIYEQYF. In nucleotides, the CDR3 is TGTGCCAGCAGCCTTATACTAGCCGGCGGGCCTATCATCTACGAGCAGTACTTC. This chain links TRBV7-8 with TRBJ2-7; maybe TRBD2 (6 bases). This CDR3 region has 18 residues. The V and J ends lost 5 bases and 3 bases respectively, with 26 bases between them. Germline V CDR1 and CDR2: SGHVS, FQNEAQ.